What follows are 4 T cell receptor beta chains derived from one specimen sequenced in a study of cytomegalovirus exposure and HLA in healthy donors. Profiling relied on immunoSEQ multiplex PCR, and the TCRdb table lists in-frame clones only, not all of them. The sample consists of some 130,000 clones, about nine tenths of them appearing once. Sequenced sample: PBMCs. The receptors derive from a man aged 25-45 years in good health and CMV-seronegative.

The chain recombines TRBV30 with TRBJ1-6, with D perhaps TRBD1 (5 bases). CDR3 length: 13 amino acids. The germline CDR1 and CDR2 sequences are GTSNPN and SVGIG (reference sequence). The V gene lost 2 bases and the J gene lost 7 bases, with 9 bases spanning the gap. CDR3 region: CAWSLTENSPLHF. The CDR3 nucleotides are TGTGCCTGGAGTTTGACAGAGAATTCACCCCTCCACTTT.

This clone was seen only a few times. The rearrangement links TRBV27 to TRBJ1-6; TRBD1 matches 8 bases. Germline CDR1 reads MNHEY; CDR2 reads SMNVEV (reference sequence). V shed 7 bases, J shed 9 bases, and the junction held 5 bases outside the gene matches. The CDR3 sequence is 13 residues long. CDR3 amino acids: CASNRGGGSPLHF. The CDR3 nucleotides are TGTGCCAGCAACAGGGGGGGCGGTTCACCCCTCCACTTT.

The gene calls are TRBV5-4 and TRBJ2-7, with TRBD2 as a possible D gene (5 bases). The CDR3 has 14 residues. Trimming left V 0 bases short and J 5 bases short, with 12 bases between. Germline CDR1 reads SGHNT; CDR2 reads YYREEE (reference sequence). CDR3 amino acids: CASSLGPGSDEQYF. In nucleotides, the CDR3 is TGTGCCAGCAGCTTGGGTCCGGGATCTGACGAGCAGTACTTC.

V gene TRBV15 combines with J gene TRBJ2-2; D is ambiguous. The germline V gene has CDR1 LNHNV and CDR2 YYDKDF (reference sequence). CDR3 length equals 11 residues. Between the trimmed V and J ends, which lost 6 bases and 4 bases, there was a span of 3 bases. This CDR3 is CATSLTGELFF. The CDR3 region has the DNA TGTGCCACCAGTCTCACCGGGGAGCTGTTTTTT. Supplemented by reference TRBV15 and TRBJ2-2, the full variable domain reads DAMVIQNPRYQVTQFGKPVTLSCSQTLNHNVMYWYQQKSSQAPKLLFHYYDKDFNNEADTPDNFQSRRPNTSFCFLDIRSPGLGDTAMYLCATSLTGELFFGEGSRLTVL.